The T cell receptor beta chain described here comes from a study of T cell changes during pregnancy in multiple sclerosis. Data came from immunoSEQ multiplex PCR; TCRdb stores just in-frame clones and leaves some out. The repertoire consists of about 59,000 clones, with 94% occurring once and the leading ten covering over 2%. V gave up 0 bases and J gave up 2 bases; unmatched junction bases: 5. CDR3 length equals 16 residues. In germline, CDR1 is MNHEY, CDR2 SMNVEV (reference sequence). The chain employs TRBV27 and TRBJ2-7; 9 bases align to TRBD1. The sequencing here drew on CD8+ T cells from peripheral blood mononuclear cells, taken after pregnancy. The receptor was isolated from a female donor with multiple sclerosis, enrolled in a pregnancy study. Here the CDR3 DNA reads TGTGCCAGCAGTTTATCGGGACAGGGAACTACCTACGAGCAGTACTTC. This gives the protein CASSLSGQGTTYEQYF.